One and the same sample provided the 14 T cell receptor beta chains below, sequenced in a study of T cell repertoires in cytomegalovirus infection. These receptors' targets are unknown. In TCRdb, the reads were re-called with MiXCR into one record per CDR3 protein. The data hold around 770,000 distinct CDR3 sequences, with 25% to 35% observed a single time. This specimen consisted of cultured CD8+ T cells from PBMCs, obtained from culture after CMV antigen stimulation. The receptor set was obtained from a human donor in good health (CMV status not recorded). Some clones in this sample may be carry-over from other donors' samples.

This clonotype has at least ten counts. The chain is built from TRBV7-2 and TRBJ1-1; D gene unclear. Germline-derived CDR1 and CDR2 are SGHTA and FQGNSA. The CDR3 is made up of 14 amino acids. Deletions cut 2 bases from V and 5 bases from J, with 12 bases between. DNA for the CDR3: TGTGCCAGCAGCTTAAATCCAGCCTGGACTGAAGCTTTCTTT. Residues: CASSLNPAWTEAFF. The variable domain in full, with the rest retrieved from reference TRBV7-2 and TRBJ1-1, is GAGVSQSPSNKVTEKGKDVELRCDPISGHTALYWYRQSLGQGLEFLIYFQGNSAPDKSGLPSDRFSAERTGGSVSTLTIQRTQQEDSAVYLCASSLNPAWTEAFFGQGTRLTVV.

This chain joins TRBV11-2 and TRBJ2-7; no reliable D call. Germline V gene lookup returns CDR1 SGHAT and CDR2 FQNNGV. The V end was cut by 5 bases, the J end by 2 bases, with 10 bases between. The CDR3 is made up of 13 amino acids. The CDR3 DNA sequence: TGTGCCAGCAGCGCCAGCCCGGCCTACGAGCAGTACGTC. Translation gives CASSASPAYEQYV.

The chain has TRBV20-1 and TRBJ2-7, with D hard to call. There are 11 residues in the CDR3. Germline values: CDR1 DFQATT, CDR2 SNEGSKA (reference sequence). V gave up 3 bases and J gave up 2 bases, with 5 bases separating them. This CDR3 reads CSASEAYEQYF. The CDR3 nucleotides are TGCAGTGCTAGCGAAGCCTACGAGCAGTACTTC.

This clonotype has ten or more counts. This chain connects TRBV7-8 to TRBJ2-7; D not certain. Between the trimmed V and J ends, which lost 0 bases and 3 bases, there was a span of 6 bases. Germline CDR1 is SGHVS and CDR2 is FQNEAQ. This CDR3 spans 13 amino acids. The CDR3 spells CASSLAKGYEQYV. The CDR3 nucleotides read TGTGCCAGCAGCTTAGCGAAAGGCTACGAGCAGTACGTC.

The sample holds a few counts of this clonotype. The V call is TRBV7-9, the J call TRBJ1-1; D uncertain. CDR3 size: 11 residues. Per the germline V gene, CDR1 is SEHNR and CDR2 is FQNEAQ (reference sequence). Trimming took 1 base from V and 11 from J, leaving 8 bases between them. The CDR3 reads CASSLDPVAFF. DNA for the CDR3: TGTGCCAGCAGCTTAGACCCAGTTGCTTTCTTT. The full variable domain, rest sourced from reference TRBV7-9 and TRBJ1-1, is DTGVSQNPRHKITKRGQNVTFRCDPISEHNRLYWYRQTLGQGPEFLTYFQNEAQLEKSRLLSDRFSAERPKGSFSTLEIQRTEQGDSAMYLCASSLDPVAFFGQGTRLTVV.

V and J are TRBV20-1 and TRBJ2-1; TRBD1 matches at 9 bases. Germline V CDR1 and CDR2: DFQATT, SNEGSKA (reference sequence). V dropped 3 bases and J dropped 4; count of bases not matched to a gene: 4. This CDR3 has 14 residues. CDR3 nucleotides: TGCAGTGCTAGTCTGGGACAGGGTTACAATGAGCAGTTCTTC. As protein: CSASLGQGYNEQFF.

This clonotype has only one observation. This rearrangement joins TRBV27 to TRBJ2-7, with D possibly TRBD2 on 7 matching bases. V was shortened by 0 bases and J by 0 bases, with 18 bases between the two germline ends. The CDR3 is 18 amino acids. The germline CDR1 and CDR2 sequences are MNHEY and SMNVEV (reference sequence). The CDR3 nucleotides are TGTGCCAGCAGTTTATCGAACGGGGAGGGGGTCTCCTCCTACGAGCAGTACTTC. Translation: CASSLSNGEGVSSYEQYF.

The V call is TRBV19, the J call TRBJ1-4; weak D call: TRBD1 (5 bases). Germline CDR1 and CDR2: LNHDA and SQIVND (reference sequence). The CDR3 runs 14 residues. V shed 3 bases and J shed 4 bases, with 9 bases lying between them. This chain's CDR3 is CASSIWGINEKLFF. In nucleotides, the CDR3 is TGTGCCAGTAGTATCTGGGGGATTAATGAAAAACTGTTTTTT.

The V and J genes are TRBV11-2 and TRBJ1-6; D is perhaps TRBD1 (5 bases). This CDR3 region has 13 residues. The germline V gene encodes CDR1 SGHAT and CDR2 FQNNGV. V lost 1 base and J 13 bases, leaving 11 bases between the germline ends. The CDR3 DNA sequence: TGTGCCAGCAGCTTAGGACGGAAGGGGCCCCTCCACTTT. It encodes CASSLGRKGPLHF.

This clonotype was counted a few times. The genes are TRBV6-2 or TRBV6-3 and TRBJ2-5; D is unresolved. The V end lost 2 bases, the J end lost 1 base, and 8 bases lay between the germline ends. The V gene's germline CDR1 is MNHEY and CDR2 SVGEGT. This CDR3 comprises 14 residues. For the CDR3, the DNA is TGTGCCAGCAGTTACGTGCACCTCCAAGAGACCCAGTACTTC. Protein: CASSYVHLQETQYF.

This clonotype was found a few times. The chain uses TRBV4-1 and TRBJ2-4; D not certain. Germline CDR1 MGHRA, CDR2 YSYEKL. V shed 1 base and J shed 4 bases, with 5 bases lying between them. The CDR3 covers 13 residues. For the CDR3, the DNA is TGCGCCAGCAGCCAAGGAAATAAAAACATTCAGTACTTC. Translated: CASSQGNKNIQYF.

This sequence joins TRBV6-8 and TRBJ1-2; D not resolved. The V end was cut by 7 bases, the J end by 6 bases, with 18 bases between. From germline, CDR1 is MNHGY and CDR2 SAAAGT. The CDR3 length is 14 residues. CDR3 in amino acids: CASTPRRAGDGYTF. Here the CDR3 DNA reads TGTGCCAGCACTCCTAGGAGGGCCGGTGATGGCTACACCTTC.

V gene TRBV7-8 combines with J gene TRBJ2-1, with 10 bases identical to TRBD1. Germline V gives CDR1 SGHVS, CDR2 FQNEAQ. The CDR3 spans 15 residues. The V gene end was trimmed by 1 base and the J gene end by 9 bases; junction bases not matched to a gene: 6. CDR3 in amino acids: CASSLGTGGAPEQFF. CDR3 DNA sequence: TGTGCCAGCAGCTTAGGGACAGGGGGGGCACCTGAGCAGTTCTTC.

This clonotype was observed a few times. Compared with germline, one end of the junction differs, possibly owing to a read error. The chain is built from TRBV9 and TRBJ2-3; D may correspond to TRBD1 or TRBD2 (5 bases each). The CDR3 is made up of 16 amino acids. Germline V gene sequence: CDR1 SGDLS, CDR2 YYNGEE. CDR3 amino acids: CASSVGGVGGADTQYF. The DNA of the CDR3 is TGTGCCAGCAGCGTAGGAGGGGTTGGTGGTGCAGACACGCAGTATTTT.